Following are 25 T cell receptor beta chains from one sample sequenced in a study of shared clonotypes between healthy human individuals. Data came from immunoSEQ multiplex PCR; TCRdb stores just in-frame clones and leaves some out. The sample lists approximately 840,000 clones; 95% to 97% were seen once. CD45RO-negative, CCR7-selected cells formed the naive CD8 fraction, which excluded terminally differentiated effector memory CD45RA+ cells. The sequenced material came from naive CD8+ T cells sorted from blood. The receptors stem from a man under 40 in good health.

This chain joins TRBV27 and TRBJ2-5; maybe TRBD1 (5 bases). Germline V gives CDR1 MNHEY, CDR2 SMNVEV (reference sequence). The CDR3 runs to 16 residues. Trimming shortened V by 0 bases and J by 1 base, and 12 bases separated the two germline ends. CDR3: CASSLSAGSGQETQYF. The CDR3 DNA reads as TGTGCCAGCAGTTTATCGGCAGGGTCGGGCCAAGAGACCCAGTACTTC.

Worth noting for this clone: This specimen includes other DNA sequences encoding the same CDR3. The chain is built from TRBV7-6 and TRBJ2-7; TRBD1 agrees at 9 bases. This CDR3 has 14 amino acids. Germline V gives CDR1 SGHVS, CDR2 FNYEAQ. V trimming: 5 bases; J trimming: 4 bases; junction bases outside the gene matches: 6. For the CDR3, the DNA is TGTGCCAGCAGCCCCGGGACAGGGCTATACGAGCAGTACTTC. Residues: CASSPGTGLYEQYF.

CDR3 DNA sequence: TGTGCCAGCAGTCTGCAAAGGACCAGCTACAATGAGCAGTTCTTC. Its translation is CASSLQRTSYNEQFF. V gene TRBV6-5 combines with J gene TRBJ2-1; D is unresolved. The V end was cut by 5 bases, the J end by 3 bases, with 14 bases between. The germline gives CDR1 MNHEY, CDR2 SVGAGI. The CDR3 has 15 amino acids.

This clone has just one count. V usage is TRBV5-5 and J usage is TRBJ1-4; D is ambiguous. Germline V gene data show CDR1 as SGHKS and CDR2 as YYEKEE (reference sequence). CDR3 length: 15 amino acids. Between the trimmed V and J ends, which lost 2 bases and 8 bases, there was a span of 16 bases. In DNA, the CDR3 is TGTGCCAGCAGCTTATTCCCCGAAGATCTCGAAAAACTGTTTTTT. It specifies CASSLFPEDLEKLFF.

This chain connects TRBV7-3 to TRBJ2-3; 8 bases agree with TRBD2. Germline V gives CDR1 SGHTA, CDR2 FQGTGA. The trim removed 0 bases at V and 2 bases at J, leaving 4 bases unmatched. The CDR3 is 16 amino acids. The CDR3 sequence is CASSLTTLAVTDTQYF. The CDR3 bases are TGTGCCAGCAGCTTAACGACACTAGCGGTCACAGATACGCAGTATTTT. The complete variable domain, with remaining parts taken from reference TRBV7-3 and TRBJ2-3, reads GAGVSQTPSNKVTEKGKYVELRCDPISGHTALYWYRQSLGQGPEFLIYFQGTGAADDSGLPNDRFFAVRPEGSVSTLKIQRTERGDSAVYLCASSLTTLAVTDTQYFGPGTRLTVL.

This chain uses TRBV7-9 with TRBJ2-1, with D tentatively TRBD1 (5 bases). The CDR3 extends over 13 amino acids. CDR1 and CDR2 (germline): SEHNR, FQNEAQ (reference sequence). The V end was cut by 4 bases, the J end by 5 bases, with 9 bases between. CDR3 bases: TGTGCCAGCAGCTCCCCGACAGACAATGAGCAGTTCTTC. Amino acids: CASSSPTDNEQFF. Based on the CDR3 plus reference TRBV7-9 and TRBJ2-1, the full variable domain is DTGVSQNPRHKITKRGQNVTFRCDPISEHNRLYWYRQTLGQGPEFLTYFQNEAQLEKSRLLSDRFSAERPKGSFSTLEIQRTEQGDSAMYLCASSSPTDNEQFFGPGTRLTVL.

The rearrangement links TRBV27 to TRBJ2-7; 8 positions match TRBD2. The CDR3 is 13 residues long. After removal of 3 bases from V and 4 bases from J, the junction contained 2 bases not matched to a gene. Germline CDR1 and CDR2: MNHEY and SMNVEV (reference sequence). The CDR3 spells CASSFGTRYEQYF. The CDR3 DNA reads TGTGCCAGCAGTTTTGGGACTAGATACGAGCAGTACTTC.

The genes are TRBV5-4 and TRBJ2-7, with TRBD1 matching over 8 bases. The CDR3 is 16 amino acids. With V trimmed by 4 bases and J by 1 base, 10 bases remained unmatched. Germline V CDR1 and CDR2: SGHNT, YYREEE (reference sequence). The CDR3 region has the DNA TGTGCCAGCAGCGTGGACAGGGAAGAACCTTCCTACGAGCAGTACTTC. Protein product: CASSVDREEPSYEQYF.

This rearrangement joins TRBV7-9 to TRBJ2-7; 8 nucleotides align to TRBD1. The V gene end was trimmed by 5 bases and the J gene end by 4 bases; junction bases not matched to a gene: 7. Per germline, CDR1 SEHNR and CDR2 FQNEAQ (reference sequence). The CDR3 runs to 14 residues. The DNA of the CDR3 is TGTGCCAGCAGCCTGGGACAGGCGAGTTACGAGCAGTACTTC. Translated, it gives CASSLGQASYEQYF.

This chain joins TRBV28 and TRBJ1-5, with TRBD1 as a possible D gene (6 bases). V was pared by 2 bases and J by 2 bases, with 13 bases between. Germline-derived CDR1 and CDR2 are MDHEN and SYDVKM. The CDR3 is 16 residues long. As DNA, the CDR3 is TGTGCCAGCAGTTTAAGGTTCAGGGGTCGCAATCAGCCCCAGCATTTT. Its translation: CASSLRFRGRNQPQHF.

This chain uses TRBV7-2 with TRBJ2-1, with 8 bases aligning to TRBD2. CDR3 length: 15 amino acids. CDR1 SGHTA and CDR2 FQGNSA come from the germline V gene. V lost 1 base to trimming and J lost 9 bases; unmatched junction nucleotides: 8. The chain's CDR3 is CASSLDPGGTGEQFF. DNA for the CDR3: TGTGCCAGCAGCTTAGATCCGGGAGGGACGGGTGAGCAGTTCTTC.

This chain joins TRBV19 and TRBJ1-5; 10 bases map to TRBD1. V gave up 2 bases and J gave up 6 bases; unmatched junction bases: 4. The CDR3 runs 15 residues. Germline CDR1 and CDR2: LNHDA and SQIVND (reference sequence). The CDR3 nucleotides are TGTGCCAGTAGTATACCTGGGACAGGGGTTCAGCCCCAGCATTTT. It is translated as CASSIPGTGVQPQHF.

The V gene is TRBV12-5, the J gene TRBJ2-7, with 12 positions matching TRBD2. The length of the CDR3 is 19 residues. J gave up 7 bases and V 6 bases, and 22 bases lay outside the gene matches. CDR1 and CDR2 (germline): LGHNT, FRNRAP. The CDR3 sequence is CASGRTCLTLAGGPGEQYF. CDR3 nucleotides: TGTGCTAGTGGCCGGACTTGCTTGACCCTAGCGGGAGGGCCGGGTGAGCAGTACTTC.

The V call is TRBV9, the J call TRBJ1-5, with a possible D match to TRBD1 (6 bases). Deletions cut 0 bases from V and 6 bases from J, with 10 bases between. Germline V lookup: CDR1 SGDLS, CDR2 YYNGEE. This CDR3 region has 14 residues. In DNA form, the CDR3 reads TGTGCCAGCAGCGTAGATGGGGGGGCTCAGCCCCAGCATTTT. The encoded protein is CASSVDGGAQPQHF. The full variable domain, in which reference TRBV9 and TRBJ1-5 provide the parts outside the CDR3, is DSGVTQTPKHLITATGQRVTLRCSPRSGDLSVYWYQQSLDQGLQFLIQYYNGEERAKGNILERFSAQQFPDLHSELNLSSLELGDSALYFCASSVDGGAQPQHFGDGTRLSIL.

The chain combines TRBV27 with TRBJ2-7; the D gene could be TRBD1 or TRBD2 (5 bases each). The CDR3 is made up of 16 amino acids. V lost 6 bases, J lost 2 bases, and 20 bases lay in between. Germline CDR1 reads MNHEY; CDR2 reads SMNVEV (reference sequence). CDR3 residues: CASSPDRMRAPYEQYF. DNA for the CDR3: TGTGCCAGCAGCCCCGACAGAATGCGGGCACCCTACGAGCAGTACTTC.

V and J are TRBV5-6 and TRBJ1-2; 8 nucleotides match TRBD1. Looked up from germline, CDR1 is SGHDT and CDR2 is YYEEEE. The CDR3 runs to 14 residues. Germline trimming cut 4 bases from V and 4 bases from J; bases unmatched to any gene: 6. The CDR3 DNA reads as TGTGCCAGCAGCCTAACAGGGGGAAGCTATGGCTACACCTTC. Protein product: CASSLTGGSYGYTF. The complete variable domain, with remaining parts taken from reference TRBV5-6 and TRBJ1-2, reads DAGVTQSPTHLIKTRGQQVTLRCSPKSGHDTVSWYQQALGQGPQFIFQYYEEEERQRGNFPDRFSGHQFPNYSSELNVNALLLGDSALYLCASSLTGGSYGYTFGSGTRLTVV.

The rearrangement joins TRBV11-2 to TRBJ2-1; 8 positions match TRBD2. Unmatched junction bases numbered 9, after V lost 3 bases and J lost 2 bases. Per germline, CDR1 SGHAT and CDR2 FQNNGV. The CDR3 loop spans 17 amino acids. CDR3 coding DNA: TGTGCCAGCAGCTTGCTTTCCAGCGGGAGCCCCTACAATGAGCAGTTCTTC. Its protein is CASSLLSSGSPYNEQFF.

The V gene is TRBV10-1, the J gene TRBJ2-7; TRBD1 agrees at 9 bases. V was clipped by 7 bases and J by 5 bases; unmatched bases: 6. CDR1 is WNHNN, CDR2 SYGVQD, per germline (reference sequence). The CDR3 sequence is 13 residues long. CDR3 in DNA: TGCGCCAGCATAGGGACAGGGTGGCACGAGCAGTACTTC. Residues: CASIGTGWHEQYF.

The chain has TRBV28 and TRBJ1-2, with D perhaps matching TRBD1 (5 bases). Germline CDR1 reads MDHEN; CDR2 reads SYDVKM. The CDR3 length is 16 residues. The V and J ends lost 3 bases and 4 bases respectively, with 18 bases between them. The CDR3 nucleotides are TGTGCCAGCAGTTTTATTCCCGTGGGGGACCGCTATGGCTACACCTTC. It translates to CASSFIPVGDRYGYTF.

CDR3 sequence (DNA): TGTGCCAGCAGCGTAGGACCGGTCCAAGAGACCCAGTACTTC. Amino acid sequence: CASSVGPVQETQYF. The rearrangement joins TRBV9 to TRBJ2-5; no definite D call. The length of the CDR3 is 14 residues. CDR1 and CDR2 from the germline V gene are SGDLS and YYNGEE. The ends were cut back, 0 bases at V and 1 base at J, with 7 bases in the middle.

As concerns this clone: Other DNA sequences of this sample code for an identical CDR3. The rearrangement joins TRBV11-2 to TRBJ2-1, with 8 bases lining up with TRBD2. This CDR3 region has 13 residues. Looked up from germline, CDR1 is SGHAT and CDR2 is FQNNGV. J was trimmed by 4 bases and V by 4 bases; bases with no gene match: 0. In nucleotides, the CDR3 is TGTGCCAGCAGCTCTAGCGGGTACAATGAGCAGTTCTTC. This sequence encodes CASSSSGYNEQFF. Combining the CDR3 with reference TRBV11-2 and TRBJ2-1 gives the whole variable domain EAGVAQSPRYKIIEKRQSVAFWCNPISGHATLYWYQQILGQGPKLLIQFQNNGVVDDSQLPKDRFSAERLKGVDSTLKIQPAKLEDSAVYLCASSSSGYNEQFFGPGTRLTVL.

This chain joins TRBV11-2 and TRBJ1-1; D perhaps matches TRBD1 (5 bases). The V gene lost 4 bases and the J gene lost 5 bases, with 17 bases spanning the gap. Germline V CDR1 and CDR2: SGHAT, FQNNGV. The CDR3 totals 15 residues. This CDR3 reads CASSSMTGGETEAFF. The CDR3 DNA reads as TGTGCCAGCAGCTCCATGACGGGGGGTGAAACTGAAGCTTTCTTT.

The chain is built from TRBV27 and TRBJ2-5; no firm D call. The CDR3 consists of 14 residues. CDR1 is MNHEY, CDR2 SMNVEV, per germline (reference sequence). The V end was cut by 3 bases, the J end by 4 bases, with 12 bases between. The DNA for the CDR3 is TGTGCCAGCAGTTTGGGATCTGGCCGAGAGACCCAGTACTTC. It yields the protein CASSLGSGRETQYF.

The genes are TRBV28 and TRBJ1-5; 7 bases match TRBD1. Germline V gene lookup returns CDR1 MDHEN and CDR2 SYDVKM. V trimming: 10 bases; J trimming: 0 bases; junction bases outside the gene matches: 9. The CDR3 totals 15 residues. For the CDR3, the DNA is TGTGCCACCTATCCCGGGACAGATAGCAATCAGCCCCAGCATTTT. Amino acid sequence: CATYPGTDSNQPQHF. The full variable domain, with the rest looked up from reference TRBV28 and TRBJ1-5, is DVKVTQSSRYLVKRTGEKVFLECVQDMDHENMFWYRQDPGLGLRLIYFSYDVKMKEKGDIPEGYSVSREKKERFSLILESASTNQTSMYLCATYPGTDSNQPQHFGDGTRLSIL.

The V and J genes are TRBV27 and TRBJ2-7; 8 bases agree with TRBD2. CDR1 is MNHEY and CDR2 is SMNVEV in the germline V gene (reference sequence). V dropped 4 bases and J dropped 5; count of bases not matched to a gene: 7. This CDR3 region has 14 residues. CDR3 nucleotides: TGTGCCAGCAGTTCAAGCGGGAGAAGGGACGAGCAGTACTTC. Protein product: CASSSSGRRDEQYF.